There are a few counts of the clone carrying this TCR beta chain. The sample comes from a study of blood T cells in healthy people across ages. With a J-beta primer mix and a sample-barcoded 5' primer, a second PCR ran about 7 to 12 cycles. Each CDR3 protein gets one entry after TCRdb re-called the 5' RACE reads with MiXCR. This sample has about 1.4 million distinct CDR3 sequences; roughly 60% occur once, and the top ten carry 6.5% to 8%. This CDR3 has 14 amino acids. Germline assignment: CDR1 MNHEY and CDR2 SVGAGI. V lost 6 bases and J lost 13, with 22 bases in between. The specimen sequenced was blood. The source is a man between 18 and 35 years old in good health. The chain employs TRBV6-5 and TRBJ2-4, with D perhaps matching TRBD1 (5 bases). DNA of the CDR3: TGTGCCAGCAGACACAGGACGGAACCTACGAAGCAGTACTTC. Its translation is CASRHRTEPTKQYF.